This T cell receptor beta chain comes out of a study of shared clonotypes between healthy human individuals. Study context: For every donor, three CD4 naive, three CD4 memory, two CD8 naive and one CD8 memory plates were used. Study-wide findings and caveats: Naive CD4 clonotypes were shared across several donors at 4% to 5%. Apart from blood, nothing was sampled; tissue repertoires likely differ.

Concerning this clone itself: Its specificity is unknown.

CDR3 size: 17 residues. Germline CDR1 is SGHVS and CDR2 is FNYEAQ. V lost 5 bases, J lost 5 bases, and 14 bases stayed unmatched. This was a deep-level run. Some clones are missing from TCRdb's copy, which holds only in-frame ones; the method was immunoSEQ multiplex PCR. This sample has about 2.4 million clones; more than 90% occur once, and the top ten carry more than 0.12%. The material sequenced was naive CD4+ T cells sorted from blood. The sample's subset: CD45RA+ positively selected. The rearrangement uses TRBV7-6 and TRBJ2-2; 7 positions agree with TRBD2. The sequence derives from a young man in good health. Here the CDR3 reads CASSPAVAGAGTGELFF. For the CDR3, the DNA is TGTGCCAGCAGCCCCGCGGTGGCGGGAGCTGGAACCGGGGAGCTGTTTTTT.